The rows below give T cell receptor beta chains drawn from one sample of a study of CD8 T cells in ankylosing spondylitis. TCRdb passed the 5' RACE reads through MiXCR, listing each CDR3 protein once. The data contain hundreds of thousands of distinct CDR3 sequences, about 24% of them singletons. Sequences were obtained from blood, either unsorted or a sorted T cell fraction (not recorded which). All receptors come from a male donor with ankylosing spondylitis. Each CDR3 is given with its conserved first and last residue. Each record gives: CDR3 length, J gene, V gene, CDR3 protein.

16 | TRBJ2-3 | TRBV5-5 | CASSFTGSNFADTQYF
15 | TRBJ1-2 | TRBV18 | CASSSRQGSNYGYTF
15 | TRBJ2-7 | TRBV7-2 | CASSLSRLAGDEQYF
14 | TRBJ2-1 | TRBV3-1 | CASSQASGLYEQFF
15 | TRBJ2-5 | TRBV20-1 | CSASLAGVGQETQYF
12 | TRBJ1-1 | TRBV20-1 | CSATDLNTEAFF
13 | TRBJ2-3 | TRBV10-2 | CASSERDPDTQYF
15 | TRBJ2-4 | TRBV6-5 | CASSYRAGGANIQYF
14 | TRBJ2-5 | TRBV2 | CASSDRVGQETQYF
16 | TRBJ2-5 | TRBV7-9 | CASSPRLAGITETQYF
17 | TRBJ1-2 | TRBV20-1 | CSAIDWYMGGEGDGYTF
16 | TRBJ2-7 | TRBV10-2 | CASSDPGAVSSYEQYF
12 | TRBJ1-1 | TRBV11-2 | CASSFGVPEAFF
14 | TRBJ2-1 | TRBV12-3/TRBV12-4 | CASVQALVGGEQFF
17 | TRBJ2-1 | TRBV29-1 | CSVANRGVVQQANEQFF
14 | TRBJ2-1 | TRBV7-9 | CASSLFQGAHEQFF
14 | TRBJ2-5 | TRBV5-1 | CASNTGAKEETQYF
15 | TRBJ2-1 | TRBV7-2 | CASSLGEIGTDEQFF
11 | TRBJ1-2 | TRBV3-1 | CASRRGAGYTF
13 | TRBJ2-1 | TRBV20-1 | CSAKLDRGHEQFF
14 | TRBJ1-2 | TRBV28 | CASSFTSSNYGYTF
14 | TRBJ1-2 | TRBV3-1 | CASSHEGGSYGYTF
16 | TRBJ1-1 | TRBV2 | CASSEAQGATNTEAFF
13 | TRBJ2-2 | TRBV4-1 | CASRRDGSGELFF
15 | TRBJ1-2 | TRBV14 | CASSPIGPTFYGYTF
16 | TRBJ2-1 | TRBV6-1 | CASSDDGLAAFNEQFF
13 | TRBJ1-1 | TRBV20-1 | CSGTLGVDTEAFF
15 | TRBJ2-5 | TRBV7-9 | CASSQDGTGGETQYF
14 | TRBJ1-6 | TRBV20-1 | CSAPGQVYNSPLHF
13 | TRBJ2-2 | TRBV5-6 | CASSRRVGGELFF
15 | TRBJ2-2 | TRBV12-3/TRBV12-4 | CASSLIGGNTGELFF
16 | TRBJ2-7 | TRBV10-2 | CASSVVAGISSYEQYF
14 | TRBJ2-1 | TRBV20-1 | CSAPRTGVHNEQFF
15 | TRBJ2-3 | TRBV11-2 | CASDHYNGGVDTQYF
14 | TRBJ2-3 | TRBV25-1 | CAIQPSGSTNTQYF
14 | TRBJ1-2 | TRBV12-3/TRBV12-4 | CASSYLGTAYGYTF
16 | TRBJ2-1 | TRBV11-3 | CASSQWGGRAYNEQFF
13 | TRBJ2-7 | TRBV29-1 | CSVEDLGGYEQYF
15 | TRBJ2-2 | TRBV11-2 | CASSLVGGSGGELFF
14 | TRBJ2-6 | TRBV9 | CASSPSSGANVLTF
13 | TRBJ2-3 | TRBV29-1 | CSVAGQGKDTQYF
14 | TRBJ1-2 | TRBV29-1 | CSVGFRQAEYGYTF
13 | TRBJ2-7 | TRBV6-2/TRBV6-3 | CASSRDSLREQYF
15 | TRBJ1-5 | TRBV12-3/TRBV12-4 | CASSKLGLLNQPQHF
17 | TRBJ2-6 | TRBV15 | CATSRVSLASGANVLTF
17 | TRBJ1-1 | TRBV12-3/TRBV12-4 | CASETFGGPRRINEAFF
16 | TRBJ2-3 | TRBV13 | CASSFETGGSTDTQYF
12 | TRBJ2-5 | TRBV10-3 | CAISPDQETQYF
13 | TRBJ1-6 | TRBV3-1 | CASSRVPNSPLHF
13 | TRBJ2-5 | TRBV10-2 | CASSALPGETQYF
14 | TRBJ1-1 | TRBV5-1 | CASSLVDRYTEAFF
16 | TRBJ2-1 | TRBV7-2 | CASSLALGGQGSKQFF